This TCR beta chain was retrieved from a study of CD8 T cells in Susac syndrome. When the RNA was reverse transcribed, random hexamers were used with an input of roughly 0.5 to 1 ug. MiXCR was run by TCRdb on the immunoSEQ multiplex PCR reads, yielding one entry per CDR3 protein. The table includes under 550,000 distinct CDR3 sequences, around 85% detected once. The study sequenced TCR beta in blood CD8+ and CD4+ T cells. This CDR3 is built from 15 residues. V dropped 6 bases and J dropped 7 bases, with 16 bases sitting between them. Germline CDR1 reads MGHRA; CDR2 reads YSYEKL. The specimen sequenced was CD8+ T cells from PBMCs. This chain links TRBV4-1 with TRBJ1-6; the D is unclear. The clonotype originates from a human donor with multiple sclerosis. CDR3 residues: CASRLGLQENSPLHF. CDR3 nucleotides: TGCGCCAGCAGACTCGGGCTTCAAGAGAATTCACCCCTCCACTTT.